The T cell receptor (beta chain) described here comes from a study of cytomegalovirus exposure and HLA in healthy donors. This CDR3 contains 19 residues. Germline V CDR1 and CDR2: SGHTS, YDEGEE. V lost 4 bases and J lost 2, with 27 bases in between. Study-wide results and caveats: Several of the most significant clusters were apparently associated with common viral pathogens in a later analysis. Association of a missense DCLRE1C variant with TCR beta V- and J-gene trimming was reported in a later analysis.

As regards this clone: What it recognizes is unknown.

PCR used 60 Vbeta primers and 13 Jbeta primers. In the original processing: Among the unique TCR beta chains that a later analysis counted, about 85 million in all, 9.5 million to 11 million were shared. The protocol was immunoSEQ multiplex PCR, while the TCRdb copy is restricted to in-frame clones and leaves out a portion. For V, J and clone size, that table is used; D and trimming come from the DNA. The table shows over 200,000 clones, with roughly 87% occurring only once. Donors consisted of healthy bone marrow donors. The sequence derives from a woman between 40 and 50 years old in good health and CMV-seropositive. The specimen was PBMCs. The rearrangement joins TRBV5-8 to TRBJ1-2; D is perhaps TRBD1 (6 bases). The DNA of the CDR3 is TGTGCCAGCAGCACTTACAGGGCGAAGTCCTATAAAGGGAACTATGGCTACACCTTC. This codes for CASSTYRAKSYKGNYGYTF.